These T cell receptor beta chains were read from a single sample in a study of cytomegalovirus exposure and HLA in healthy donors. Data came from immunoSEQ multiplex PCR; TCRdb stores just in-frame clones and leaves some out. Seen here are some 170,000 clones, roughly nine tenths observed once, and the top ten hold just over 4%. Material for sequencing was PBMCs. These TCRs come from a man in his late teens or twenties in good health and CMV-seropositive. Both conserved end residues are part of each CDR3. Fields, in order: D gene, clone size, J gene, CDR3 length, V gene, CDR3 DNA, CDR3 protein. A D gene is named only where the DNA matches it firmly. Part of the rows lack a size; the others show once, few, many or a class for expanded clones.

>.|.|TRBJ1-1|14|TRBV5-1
TGCGCCACCTCTTCGGGTGAACAGAACACTGAAGCTTTCTTT
CATSSGEQNTEAFF
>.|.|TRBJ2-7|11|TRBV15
TGTGCCACCAGGAACCAGGGCGAGCAGTACTTC
CATRNQGEQYF
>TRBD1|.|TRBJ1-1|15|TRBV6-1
TGTGCCAGCAGTGAACTCGGGACAGGGAACACTGAAGCTTTCTTT
CASSELGTGNTEAFF
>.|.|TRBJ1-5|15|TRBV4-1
TGCGCCAGCAGCGCGAAGGGGGGGGGCAATCAGCCCCAGCATTTT
CASSAKGGGNQPQHF
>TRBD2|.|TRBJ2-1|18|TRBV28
TGTGCCAGCAGTTTTTACCTATTAGTAGCGGGGTCCGGCAATGAGCAGTTCTTC
CASSFYLLVAGSGNEQFF
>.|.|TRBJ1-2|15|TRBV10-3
TGTGCCATCAGTGAGTCTACAGACCCGTCGGTTAGCTACACCTTC
CAISESTDPSVSYTF
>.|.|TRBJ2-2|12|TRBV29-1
TGCACCGTACTAGGGGGCACCGGGGAGCTGTTTTTT
CTVLGGTGELFF
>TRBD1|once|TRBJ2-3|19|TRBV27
TGTGCCAGCAGTTTATTTGTTCCCACGGGACAGTTCCACACAGATACGCAGTATTTT
CASSLFVPTGQFHTDTQYF
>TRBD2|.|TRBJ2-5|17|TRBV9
TGTGCCAGCAGCGTAGGGGGAGCGGGAGGGCCGCTAGAGACCCAGTACTTC
CASSVGGAGGPLETQYF
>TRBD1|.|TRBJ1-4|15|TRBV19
TGTGCCAGTAGTACCCGGACAGGCGGTAATGAAAAACTGTTTTTT
CASSTRTGGNEKLFF
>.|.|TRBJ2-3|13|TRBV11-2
TGTGCCAGCAGGAGGGAGGTCACAGATACGCAGTATTTT
CASRREVTDTQYF
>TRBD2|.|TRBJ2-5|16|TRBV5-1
TGCGCCAGCAGCTTCTCAAGCGGGAGGGCCGGGGAGACCCAGTACTTC
CASSFSSGRAGETQYF
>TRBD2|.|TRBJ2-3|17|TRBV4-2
TGTGCCAGCAGCCAAGAATGGCTAGCGGGAGTTGGAGATACGCAGTATTTT
CASSQEWLAGVGDTQYF
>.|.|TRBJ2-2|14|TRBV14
TGTGCCAGCAGCCAAGATTGGGCGCTCGGGGAGCTGTTTTTT
CASSQDWALGELFF
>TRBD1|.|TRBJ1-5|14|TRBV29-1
TGCAGCGTTCCAAAGAGACAGGGGTTTCAGCCCCAGCATTTT
CSVPKRQGFQPQHF
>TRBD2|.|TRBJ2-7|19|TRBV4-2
TGTGCCAGCAGTATAGCGGGTAGCGGGAGGGTTTCCGGGTCTGGGGAGCAGTACTTC
CASSIAGSGRVSGSGEQYF
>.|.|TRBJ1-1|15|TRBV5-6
TGTGCCAGCAGCCAAAGAGGGGGTCCTAACACTGAAGCTTTCTTT
CASSQRGGPNTEAFF
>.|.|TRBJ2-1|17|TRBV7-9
TGTGCCAGCAGACACGACAGGCGACAGTTACTTTGGGATGAGCAGTTCTTC
CASRHDRRQLLWDEQFF
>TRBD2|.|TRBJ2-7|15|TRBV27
TGTGCCAGCAGTTTATGGTCCGGGAGGGCCGACGAGCAGTACTTC
CASSLWSGRADEQYF
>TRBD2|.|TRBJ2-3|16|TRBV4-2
TGTGCCAGCAGCCCCATAGCGGGAGTTGAACCAGATACGCAGTATTTT
CASSPIAGVEPDTQYF
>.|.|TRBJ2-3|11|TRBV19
TGTGCCAGTAGTATGGGCCCTACGCAGTATTTT
CASSMGPTQYF
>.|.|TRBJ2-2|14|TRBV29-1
TGCAGCGTTGGGGGTAGGGGGAACACCGGGGAGCTGTTTTTT
CSVGGRGNTGELFF
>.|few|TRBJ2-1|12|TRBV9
TGTGCCAGCAGCGTAGGATTCGGTGAGCAGTTCTTC
CASSVGFGEQFF
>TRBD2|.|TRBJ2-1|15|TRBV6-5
TGTGCCAGCAGTTACTCAACTAGCGGGTACAATGAGCAGTTCTTC
CASSYSTSGYNEQFF
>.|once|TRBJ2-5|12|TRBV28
TGTGCCAGCAGTTTAGAAAACAGGGCACAGTACTTC
CASSLENRAQYF
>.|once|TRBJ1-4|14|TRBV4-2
TGTGCCAGCAGCCAAGGCAGCGTCGATGAAAAACTGTTTTTT
CASSQGSVDEKLFF
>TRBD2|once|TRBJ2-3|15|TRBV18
TGTGCCAGCTCATCATACGCGGGAGTTAGAGATACGCAGTATTTT
CASSSYAGVRDTQYF
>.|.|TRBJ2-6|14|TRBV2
TGTGCCAACGGACAGACCTCTGGGGCCAACGTCCTGACTTTC
CANGQTSGANVLTF
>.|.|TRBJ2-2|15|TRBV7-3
TGTGCCAGCAGCTTAACGCCGGGGTACACCGGGGAGCTGTTTTTT
CASSLTPGYTGELFF
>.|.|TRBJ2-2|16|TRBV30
TGTGCCTGGAGTGTGCGGCAGGGGAGTGTTCCCGGGGAGCTGTTTTTT
CAWSVRQGSVPGELFF
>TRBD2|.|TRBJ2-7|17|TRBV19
TGTGCCAGTAGTATTGACGGTAGCGGGAGCGGGACCTACGAGCAGTACTTC
CASSIDGSGSGTYEQYF